Presented here are 2 T cell receptor beta chains from one specimen sequenced in a study of cytomegalovirus exposure and HLA in healthy donors (dated 2017 in TCRdb). Library construction relied on the immunoSEQ multiplex PCR assay. A mixture of 60 forward primers for TCR Vbeta segments and 13 reverse primers for TCR Jbeta segments was used in the multiplex PCR. TCRdb took over this immuneACCESS table, retaining in-frame rearrangements with V and J assigned. Such tables are incomplete; in checked studies, under half of the missing clones stem from an unresolved V gene, and the remainder is unexplained. This sample's table has entries for approximately 70,000 clones. The ten largest clones represent 4.5% to 5% of the sample. Material for sequencing was PBMCs. The receptors shown here come from a woman aged 40 to 50 in good health and CMV-seropositive.

This rearrangement joins TRBV6-5 to TRBJ2-3; 10 nucleotides agree with TRBD2. Germline V gene data show CDR1 as MNHEY and CDR2 as SVGAGI. With V trimmed by 5 bases and J by 2 bases, 4 bases remained unmatched. The CDR3 is 15 residues long. The CDR3: CASSKTSGITDTQYF. The DNA for the CDR3 is TGTGCCAGCAGTAAAACTAGCGGGATCACAGATACGCAGTATTTT.

The chain recombines TRBV19 with TRBJ2-7; weak D call: TRBD2 (6 bases). The germline V gene encodes CDR1 LNHDA and CDR2 SQIVND (reference sequence). The ends were cut back, 2 bases at V and 4 bases at J, with 15 bases in the middle. The CDR3 sequence is 15 residues long. CDR3 sequence (DNA): TGTGCCAGTAGTATAACACACCAGGCGGGATACGAGCAGTACTTC. Translation gives CASSITHQAGYEQYF.